This entry describes one TCR beta chain. Its antigen is undetermined. The data originate from a study of graft-versus-host responses after intestinal transplantation. Study summary: After anti-thymocyte globulin induction, recipients took tacrolimus and steroids for around three years. General study findings and limits: Allografts of patients with graft-donor T cell macrochimerism showed high graft-versus-host to host-versus-graft clone ratios. Present in recipient marrow, GvH clones included some that appeared first in ileum or blood.

TCRdb keeps only in-frame clones here, not all; method: immunoSEQ multiplex PCR. The sample lists 95,000 to 150,000 clones, approximately 96% occurring once. Looked up from germline, CDR1 is SGHVS and CDR2 is FNYEAQ. Trimming took off 2 bases at V and 3 bases at J, with 6 bases between the two ends. This CDR3 region has 13 residues. The sequencing here drew on unstimulated CD8+ T cells sorted from spleen or lymph node cells, taken before intestinal transplant. The V call is TRBV7-6, the J call TRBJ2-3; D remains ambiguous. The source of this sequence is a human donor who received an intestinal transplant. The CDR3 loop reads CASSLQETDTQYF. In DNA, the CDR3 is TGTGCCAGCAGCTTACAGGAGACAGATACGCAGTATTTT. The full variable domain, in which reference TRBV7-6 and TRBJ2-3 provide the parts outside the CDR3, is GAGVSQSPRYKVTKRGQDVALRCDPISGHVSLYWYRQALGQGPEFLTYFNYEAQQDKSGLPNDRFSAERPEGSISTLTIQRTEQRDSAMYRCASSLQETDTQYFGPGTRLTVL.